The next 24 T cell receptor beta chains were all read from a single sample in a study of blood T cells in healthy people across ages. Combining a sample-barcoded 5' primer with a J-beta primer mix, a second PCR ran for roughly 7 to 12 cycles. TCRdb re-derived calls from the 5' RACE reads in MiXCR, one entry per CDR3 protein. The sample has 850,000 to 1,100,000 distinct CDR3 sequences, more than 30% seen once. The sequenced sample consisted of blood. Source of these receptors: a man aged 18 to 35 in good health.

This clonotype was observed once. This may stem from a read error, because a much larger clone lies one nucleotide away. The chain combines TRBV4-2 with TRBJ1-4; D may be TRBD1 (5 bases). This CDR3 is built from 16 residues. Germline V gives CDR1 LGHNA, CDR2 YNFKEQ. CDR3: CASSQERDPAGEKRFF. CDR3 sequence (DNA): TGTGCCAGCAGCCAAGAAAGGGATCCAGCGGGGGAAAAACGGTTTTTT.

This clonotype has only a few counts. The chain has TRBV3-1 and TRBJ2-3, with TRBD2 as a possible D gene (6 bases). CDR3 length: 15 amino acids. The germline gives CDR1 LGHDT, CDR2 YNNKEL (reference sequence). Between the trimmed V and J ends, which lost 4 bases and 3 bases, there was a span of 14 bases. The CDR3 coding sequence is TGTGCCAGCAGCCTCACGCTAGCGAGGACAGATACGCAGTATTTT. Translation: CASSLTLARTDTQYF.

The chain uses TRBV5-1 and TRBJ2-1; no clear D gene. CDR3 length: 12 residues. Germline V gives CDR1 SGHRS, CDR2 YFSETQ. Trimming stripped 5 bases from V and 4 bases from J, with 7 bases between. The DNA for the CDR3 is TGCGCCAGCAGGTTCCAATACAATGAGCAGTTCTTC. This gives the protein CASRFQYNEQFF.

Ten or more counts support this clonotype. This chain links TRBV11-2 with TRBJ2-1; unclear D gene. V lost 1 base and J lost 2, with 3 bases in between. The CDR3 extends over 13 amino acids. Germline V lookup: CDR1 SGHAT, CDR2 FQNNGV. The CDR3 coding sequence is TGTGCCAGCAGCTTAGCGCCCTACAATGAGCAGTTCTTC. It encodes CASSLAPYNEQFF.

The CDR3 loop reads CASSYRPGQNTEAFF. CDR3 nucleotides: TGTGCCAGCAGTTACCGTCCGGGACAGAACACTGAAGCTTTCTTT. The genes are TRBV6-5 and TRBJ1-1; D perhaps matches TRBD1 (6 bases). The CDR3 has 15 amino acids. Germline V gives CDR1 MNHEY, CDR2 SVGAGI. Trimming cost V 2 bases and J 1 base, with 11 bases left between them.

This clonotype showed up just a few times. V gene TRBV11-2 combines with J gene TRBJ2-5; a possible D gene is TRBD2 (6 bases). CDR3 length: 15 amino acids. With 5 bases removed from V and 5 bases from J, the gap between germline ends came to 18 bases. The germline V gene encodes CDR1 SGHAT and CDR2 FQNNGV. The CDR3 region has the DNA TGTGCCAGCAGCGCCGGGGGAATTAGAACGGAGACCCAGTACTTC. Translated, it gives CASSAGGIRTETQYF.

This clonotype was seen a few times. V usage is TRBV7-2 and J usage is TRBJ2-5; 7 nucleotides match TRBD1. Germline CDR1 reads SGHTA; CDR2 reads FQGNSA. The CDR3 contains 14 residues. J lost 3 bases, V lost 2 bases, and 3 bases had no gene match. The CDR3, as DNA: TGTGCCAGCAGCTTAAGGGACAGTGAAGAGACCCAGTACTTC. Protein sequence: CASSLRDSEETQYF.

This clonotype was seen more than once but under ten times. The chain employs TRBV12-3 or TRBV12-4 and TRBJ2-7, with D perhaps matching TRBD1 (5 bases). This CDR3 comprises 15 residues. Trimming took 5 bases from V and 2 from J, leaving 16 bases between them. The CDR3 here is CASSPGQKGPYEQYF. CDR3 nucleotides: TGTGCCAGCAGTCCCGGACAAAAGGGGCCCTACGAGCAGTACTTC.

The chain joins TRBV29-1 to TRBJ1-1; TRBD1 agrees at 9 bases. There are 12 residues in the CDR3. Per germline, CDR1 SQVTM and CDR2 ANQGSEA. Trimming took 5 bases from V and 2 from J; bases not matched to a gene: 0. The chain's CDR3 is CSVTGGNTEAFF. CDR3 DNA sequence: TGCAGCGTTACAGGGGGCAACACTGAAGCTTTCTTT.

This clonotype occurred a few times. The chain couples TRBV11-2 to TRBJ2-3; D is perhaps TRBD2 (7 bases). Germline lookup yields CDR1 SGHAT and CDR2 FQNNGV. This CDR3 is built from 16 residues. The V and J ends lost 4 bases and 2 bases respectively, with 16 bases between them. CDR3 DNA sequence: TGTGCCAGCAGCTCTGGGGGGGCAAGAATCACAGATACGCAGTATTTT. Translating gives CASSSGGARITDTQYF.

The V gene is TRBV2, the J gene TRBJ2-1, with 7 bases matching TRBD1. There are 17 residues in the CDR3. In germline, CDR1 is SNHLY, CDR2 FYNNEI. V dropped 2 bases and J dropped 4; count of bases not matched to a gene: 11. CDR3 nucleotide sequence: TGTGCCAGCAGTGAATTCCCCCTGGACAGGTATTACAATGAGCAGTTCTTC. Encoded protein: CASSEFPLDRYYNEQFF. The full variable domain, completed using reference TRBV2 and TRBJ2-1, is EPEVTQTPSHQVTQMGQEVILRCVPISNHLYFYWYRQILGQKVEFLVSFYNNEISEKSEIFDDQFSVERPDGSNFTLKIRSTKLEDSAMYFCASSEFPLDRYYNEQFFGPGTRLTVL.

The V call is TRBV28, the J call TRBJ2-7, with TRBD1 identical over 9 bases. The germline gives CDR1 MDHEN, CDR2 SYDVKM. Losses at the gene ends were 7 bases for V and 6 bases for J; bases not matched to a gene: 4. This CDR3 is built from 12 residues. The chain's CDR3 is CASTGQGFEQYF. DNA of the CDR3: TGTGCCAGCACCGGACAGGGGTTCGAGCAGTACTTC. Supplemented by reference TRBV28 and TRBJ2-7, the full variable domain reads DVKVTQSSRYLVKRTGEKVFLECVQDMDHENMFWYRQDPGLGLRLIYFSYDVKMKEKGDIPEGYSVSREKKERFSLILESASTNQTSMYLCASTGQGFEQYFGPGTRLTVT.

This clonotype was seen a handful of times. The rearrangement joins TRBV6-6 to TRBJ1-2, with D possibly TRBD1 on 5 matching bases. The CDR3 contains 16 residues. Trimming took 2 bases from V and 0 from J, leaving 13 bases between them. In germline, CDR1 is MNHNY, CDR2 SVGAGI (reference sequence). CDR3 amino acids: CASSYGRDVANYGYTF. In DNA form, the CDR3 reads TGTGCCAGCAGTTACGGCCGGGACGTAGCTAACTATGGCTACACCTTC.

The V call is TRBV15, the J call TRBJ2-3; D may be TRBD2 (6 bases). There are 14 residues in the CDR3. V lost 4 bases and J 6 bases, leaving 14 bases between the germline ends. Per germline, CDR1 LNHNV and CDR2 YYDKDF (reference sequence). The DNA for the CDR3 is TGTGCCACCAGCACCCGGGGGTTTGAGGATACGCAGTATTTT. It specifies CATSTRGFEDTQYF.

The chain carries TRBV29-1 and TRBJ1-5; D is ambiguous. CDR1 and CDR2 from the germline V gene are SQVTM and ANQGSEA. The CDR3 has 12 residues. The V gene lost 4 bases and the J gene lost 5 bases, with 9 bases spanning the gap. The CDR3 DNA reads as TGCAGCGTTGGGCAGCCGGATCAGCCCCAGCATTTT. As protein: CSVGQPDQPQHF.

In its sample, this clonotype was seen a few times. The rearrangement joins TRBV7-9 to TRBJ2-3; D ambiguous. This CDR3 contains 15 residues. Germline lookup yields CDR1 SEHNR and CDR2 FQNEAQ (reference sequence). Trimming left V 5 bases short and J 2 bases short, with 14 bases between. The CDR3 nucleotides read TGTGCCAGCAGCACAAAAGTTTCTAACACAGATACGCAGTATTTT. Translation gives CASSTKVSNTDTQYF.

This clonotype was detected a few times. V and J are TRBV25-1 and TRBJ2-4; TRBD1 agrees at 7 bases. Losses at the gene ends were 8 bases for V and 0 bases for J; bases not matched to a gene: 7. This CDR3 has 15 amino acids. Per germline, CDR1 MGHDK and CDR2 SYGVNS. The CDR3 region has the DNA TGTGCCAGCCTTATACAGGGGATAGCCAAAAACATTCAGTACTTC. Its translation is CASLIQGIAKNIQYF.

This clonotype turned up a few times. The chain recombines TRBV12-3 or TRBV12-4 with TRBJ2-2, with a tentative D call TRBD2 (5 bases). The CDR3 runs to 15 residues. Trimming took off 1 base at V and 3 bases at J, with 9 bases between the two ends. CDR3 sequence reads: CASSLEREYTGELFF. As DNA, the CDR3 is TGTGCCAGCAGTTTAGAGAGGGAGTACACCGGGGAGCTGTTTTTT.

This clonotype was seen only a few times. V and J are TRBV29-1 and TRBJ1-2, with a possible D match to TRBD1 (6 bases). Germline CDR1 is SQVTM and CDR2 is ANQGSEA. Trimming cost V 0 bases and J 4 bases, with 18 bases left between them. The CDR3 is 16 amino acids. The CDR3 protein is CSVEDGGHPLPYGYTF. CDR3 sequence (DNA): TGCAGCGTTGAAGATGGGGGACACCCTCTACCCTATGGCTACACCTTC.

This clonotype was observed a few times. The chain couples TRBV5-1 to TRBJ2-1, with D possibly TRBD2 on 6 matching bases. Germline V gene lookup returns CDR1 SGHRS and CDR2 YFSETQ. The CDR3 sequence is 15 residues long. Trimming shortened V by 0 bases and J by 7 bases, and 14 bases separated the two germline ends. Written as DNA, the CDR3 is TGCGCCAGCAGCTTGGACCGGGGGTCCCTAAATGAGCAGTTCTTC. Residues: CASSLDRGSLNEQFF. Using reference TRBV5-1 and TRBJ2-1 for the parts outside the CDR3, the full variable domain is KAGVTQTPRYLIKTRGQQVTLSCSPISGHRSVSWYQQTPGQGLQFLFEYFSETQRNKGNFPGRFSGRQFSNSRSEMNVSTLELGDSALYLCASSLDRGSLNEQFFGPGTRLTVL.

The chain recombines TRBV11-2 with TRBJ2-6; tentatively, D is TRBD2 (6 bases). This CDR3 is 18 amino acids long. CDR1 SGHAT and CDR2 FQNNGV come from the germline V gene. Trimming removed 1 base from V and 2 bases from J, with 15 bases in between. The CDR3 coding sequence is TGTGCCAGCAGCTTAGTGGTGGGTTGGGAGGCTGGGGCCAACGTCCTGACTTTC. It encodes CASSLVVGWEAGANVLTF.

The chain uses TRBV2 and TRBJ1-2, with D uncertain. Germline CDR1 and CDR2: SNHLY and FYNNEI. V was trimmed by 8 bases and J by 8 bases, leaving 24 bases between them. This CDR3 region has 15 residues. The CDR3 bases are TGTGCCAGCTCTCAGGTTGTGGACTCCAAGAAGGGCTACACCTTC. Amino acid sequence: CASSQVVDSKKGYTF.

This chain joins TRBV25-1 and TRBJ2-1, with TRBD2 as a possible D gene (5 bases). V lost 10 bases and J 13 bases, leaving 23 bases between the germline ends. Germline values: CDR1 MGHDK, CDR2 SYGVNS. The CDR3 runs to 13 residues. CDR3 amino acids: CATAPPSGETQFF. CDR3 nucleotide sequence: TGTGCCACCGCCCCTCCGAGTGGGGAGACCCAGTTCTTC.

The genes are TRBV20-1 and TRBJ2-3; D gene unclear. Germline loops: CDR1 DFQATT, CDR2 SNEGSKA (reference sequence). This CDR3 is built from 13 residues. Trimming took 1 base from V and 2 from J, leaving 7 bases between them. The CDR3 bases are TGCAGTGCTAGAGGCCCCCTCACAGATACGCAGTATTTT. This codes for CSARGPLTDTQYF.